These 17 T cell receptor beta chains were sequenced from one sample in a study of glioma-infiltrating T cells. Amplification of TCR alpha and beta CDR3 regions from RNA used iRepertoire nested multiplex PCR. TCRdb reprocessed the multiplex PCR reads via MiXCR and lists one record per CDR3 protein. The sample lists 100,000 to 150,000 distinct CDR3 sequences, approximately 23% occurring once. Sequencing was done on a sample of glioma tissue, nonneoplastic brain tissue, or PBMCs (not recorded which). The source of these receptors is a human donor with low-grade glioma or glioblastoma, undergoing nonglioma brain surgery, or in good health (not recorded which).

This clonotype came up many times. The rearrangement links TRBV4-3 to TRBJ2-1; 8 bases match TRBD2. The CDR3 sequence is 16 residues long. In germline, CDR1 is LGHNA, CDR2 YSLEER. V was clipped by 0 bases and J by 4 bases; unmatched bases: 5. The CDR3 nucleotides are TGCGCCAGCAGCCAAGAACCCAGCGGGAGATACAATGAGCAGTTCTTC. This sequence encodes CASSQEPSGRYNEQFF.

This clonotype was recorded at least ten times. The chain combines TRBV7-6 with TRBJ2-3; perhaps D is TRBD1 or TRBD2 (5 bases each). Germline values: CDR1 SGHVS, CDR2 FNYEAQ. V gave up 3 bases and J gave up 1 base, with 23 bases separating them. The CDR3 consists of 19 residues. CDR3 bases: TGTGCCAGCAGCTTGACTATACCTTCTGTGCTAGGGGGCACAGATACGCAGTATTTT. Protein sequence: CASSLTIPSVLGGTDTQYF. The variable domain in full, completed from reference TRBV7-6 and TRBJ2-3, reads GAGVSQSPRYKVTKRGQDVALRCDPISGHVSLYWYRQALGQGPEFLTYFNYEAQQDKSGLPNDRFSAERPEGSISTLTIQRTEQRDSAMYRCASSLTIPSVLGGTDTQYFGPGTRLTVL.

The CDR3 region is CASSTLGWGGTEAFF. The CDR3 DNA reads TGTGCCAGTAGTACGCTTGGGTGGGGTGGCACTGAAGCTTTCTTT. The V gene is TRBV19, the J gene TRBJ1-1; D call uncertain. Germline assignment: CDR1 LNHDA and CDR2 SQIVND (reference sequence). Deletions cut 4 bases from V and 4 bases from J, with 16 bases between. This CDR3 contains 15 residues.

The chain uses TRBV20-1 and TRBJ2-2, with D possibly being TRBD1 (5 bases). V was pared by 5 bases and J by 0 bases, with 10 bases between. The length of the CDR3 is 14 residues. Germline lookup yields CDR1 DFQATT and CDR2 SNEGSKA (reference sequence). This CDR3 is CSAPTDSNTGELFF. The DNA for the CDR3 is TGCAGTGCTCCGACAGATTCGAACACCGGGGAGCTGTTTTTT.

This chain joins TRBV5-1 and TRBJ2-1; no clear D. Trimming removed 2 bases at V and 0 bases at J, with 9 bases between. From germline, CDR1 is SGHRS and CDR2 YFSETQ. This CDR3 spans 15 amino acids. The CDR3 loop reads CASSLGWSSYNEQFF. The CDR3 DNA is TGCGCCAGCAGCTTAGGCTGGAGCTCCTACAATGAGCAGTTCTTC.

This rearrangement joins TRBV7-9 to TRBJ2-7, with 9 nucleotides matching TRBD1. Per germline, CDR1 SEHNR and CDR2 FQNEAQ (reference sequence). With 4 bases clipped from V and 2 bases from J, the junction kept 6 bases outside the gene matches. The CDR3 runs 15 residues. CDR3 amino acids: CASSSRQGVTYEQYF. DNA for the CDR3: TGTGCCAGCAGCTCAAGACAGGGGGTCACCTACGAGCAGTACTTC.

The V call is TRBV9, the J call TRBJ2-3, with a possible D match to TRBD1 (5 bases). CDR3 length: 15 residues. Germline lookup yields CDR1 SGDLS and CDR2 YYNGEE. V lost 0 bases, J lost 4 bases, and 12 bases lay in between. CDR3 residues: CASSVAAGMADTQYF. CDR3 nucleotide sequence: TGTGCCAGCAGCGTAGCGGCAGGGATGGCAGATACGCAGTATTTT.

This clonotype has more than one count but fewer than ten. The chain combines TRBV6-5 with TRBJ2-7; TRBD1 matches 8 bases. The germline V gene has CDR1 MNHEY and CDR2 SVGAGI. The CDR3 extends over 14 amino acids. Trimming removed 9 bases from V and 2 bases from J; junction bases left unmatched: 9. The CDR3 DNA reads as TGTGCCAGAAGCAGGACAGGGACGACCTACGAGCAGTACTTC. Amino acid sequence: CARSRTGTTYEQYF.

This clonotype was counted at least ten times. This chain joins TRBV4-1 and TRBJ2-5; TRBD1 matches at 7 bases. This CDR3 spans 16 amino acids. CDR1 and CDR2 from the germline V gene are MGHRA and YSYEKL. Trimming at V came to 4 bases and at J to 0 bases, leaving 8 bases not matched to a gene. CDR3 coding DNA: TGCGCCAGCAGCCGCGAAAAAGGGACAGACCAAGAGACCCAGTACTTC. Translation: CASSREKGTDQETQYF.

The chain uses TRBV29-1 and TRBJ2-7, with a tentative D call TRBD1 (6 bases). This CDR3 contains 12 residues. The V gene's germline CDR1 is SQVTM and CDR2 ANQGSEA. Trimming pared 5 bases from V and 1 base from J, leaving 9 bases between. The CDR3 DNA follows: TGCAGCGTTCTAGGACAGTCCTACGAGCAGTACTTC. It specifies CSVLGQSYEQYF.

To note about this clonotype: The CDR3 end shows no conserved phenylalanine or tryptophan, and so a read error is likely. Because the CDR3's place on the DNA is in doubt, the DNA is left out and the CDR3 is given as listed by TCRdb. This rearrangement joins TRBV11-2 to TRBJ2-2; the DNA was not used to check the table's D call, TRBD2. Both ends counted, the CDR3 spans 16 residues. Germline CDR1 and CDR2: SGHAT and FQNNGV. This CDR3 reads CASSHSGRTLAGELSL.

With respect to this clonotype: Its ends do not fully match the called genes, so a read error is possible. The chain has TRBV18 and TRBJ2-3; TRBD2 agrees at 7 bases. CDR3 length: 18 amino acids. The germline gives CDR1 KGHSH, CDR2 LQKENI. The CDR3 bases are TGTGCCAGCTCACTAGCGGGCGCGTCTATGACCGGCACAGATGCGCAGTATTTT. Amino acid sequence: CASSLAGASMTGTDAQYF.

The sample holds many counts of this clonotype. This chain connects TRBV14 to TRBJ2-1; 13 bases are a match to TRBD2. Germline V gene data show CDR1 as SGHDN and CDR2 as FVKESK. J was trimmed by 3 bases and V by 5 bases; bases with no gene match: 7. This CDR3 contains 17 residues. As DNA, the CDR3 is TGTGCCAGCAGCGCAAGGACTAGCGGGAGAGGCTACAATGAGCAGTTCTTC. The encoded protein is CASSARTSGRGYNEQFF. Combining the CDR3 with reference TRBV14 and TRBJ2-1 gives the whole variable domain EAGVTQFPSHSVIEKGQTVTLRCDPISGHDNLYWYRRVMGKEIKFLLHFVKESKQDESGMPNNRFLAERTGGTYSTLKVQPAELEDSGVYFCASSARTSGRGYNEQFFGPGTRLTVL.

This clonotype was recorded many times. The chain uses TRBV6-1 and TRBJ2-1; 7 bases align to TRBD1. The J segment lost 3 bases and the V segment lost 6 bases, leaving 17 bases of the junction unmatched. Looked up from germline, CDR1 is MNHNS and CDR2 is SASEGT. The CDR3 length is 18 residues. The CDR3 protein is CASSPTTTGSRFYNEQFF. The CDR3 bases are TGTGCCAGCAGCCCGACTACGACAGGGTCCCGATTCTACAATGAGCAGTTCTTC.

This clonotype was seen at least ten times. The genes are TRBV7-2 and TRBJ2-3; D is unclear. Trimming took off 3 bases at V and 3 bases at J, with 4 bases between the two ends. This CDR3 comprises 12 residues. From germline, CDR1 is SGHTA and CDR2 FQGNSA. The CDR3 spells CASSFGTDTQYF. In DNA form, the CDR3 reads TGTGCCAGCAGCTTTGGTACAGATACGCAGTATTTT.

About this clonotype itself: A read error may explain this, as a much larger clone is one base away. The chain uses TRBV18 and TRBJ2-7; D may be TRBD2 (6 bases). The CDR3 runs to 15 residues. Germline assignment: CDR1 KGHSH and CDR2 LQKENI. The V and J ends lost 4 bases and 2 bases respectively, with 15 bases between them. In nucleotides, the CDR3 is TGTGCCAGCTCACTATGGGGGGTCCAGCCCTACGAGCAGTACTTC. This gives the protein CASSLWGVQPYEQYF. Full variable domain (missing parts from reference TRBV18 and TRBJ2-7): NAGVMQNPRHLVRRRGQEARLRCSPMKGHSHVYWYRQLPEEGLKFMVYLQKENIIDESGMPKERFSAEFPKEGPSILRIQQVVRGDSAAYFCASSLWGVQPYEQYFGPGTRLTVT.

The chain uses TRBV5-1 and TRBJ2-2; D is unresolved. Trimming shortened V by 2 bases and J by 4 bases, and 6 bases separated the two germline ends. The CDR3 covers 13 residues. The germline CDR1 and CDR2 sequences are SGHRS and YFSETQ. The CDR3 nucleotides read TGCGCCAGCAGCTTAGAAGTCACCGGGGAGCTGTTTTTT. Its protein is CASSLEVTGELFF.